This T cell receptor beta chain originates from a study of early T cells in non-severe SARS-CoV-2 infection (dated by TCRdb to the early 2020s). With regard to the full study: Because TCR sequencing was done on bulk RNA from unsorted whole blood, the alpha and beta chains could not be paired.

The library relied on 5' RACE. Sequencer: NextSeq 500. To correct for sequencing error and PCR bias, the TCR library protocol tagged individual cDNA molecules with unique molecular identifiers. Both TCR alpha and beta chains were sequenced, and tight co-correlation was observed between alpha and beta sequence abundances in each sample. Per the authors' processing: V gene, J gene and CDR3 annotation of TCR sequences was performed with Decombinator V4. Expanded TCRs were defined as changing significantly between any two time points under a Poisson model with p below 0.0001. TCR abundances were normalised to the total number of TCRs sequenced per sample and were expressed as counts per million. MAIT TCRs were defined by TRAV1-2 paired with TRAJ12, TRAJ20 or TRAJ33, and iNKT TCRs by TRAV10 paired with TRAJ18. VDJdb, accessed on 1 November 2021, was searched for TCRs annotated for CMV, EBV and SARS-CoV-2, and TCRs annotated for more than one antigen were excluded. The raw public data were reprocessed by TCRdb itself: fastp quality trimming at Q25, MiXCR clonotype calling, in-frame beta chains only. Each entry merges the rows of one CDR3 protein and shows their most common DNA and genes. These V and J calls rely on TCRdb rather than the paper's analysis. This sample has tens of thousands of distinct CDR3 sequences in its table, and around an eighth of those were observed once. Together, the top ten hold about 1.3% of the sample.

This was a case-control study nested in a cohort of healthcare workers in London, UK, who had nasopharyngeal swab PCR tests and blood samples taken every week. Healthcare workers were enrolled in the week of the UK lockdown, from 23 to 31 March 2020, and were followed every week for up to about 16 weeks. Study-level results and caveats: VDJdb matching was skewed toward anti-spike CD8 responses and likely underestimated virus-specific expansions by missing private and CD4 specificities.

The CDR3 sequence holds 14 residues, the cysteine and phenylalanine included. The only DNA kept is the CDR3, 42 bases in frame from the first base. V and J are truncated by 0 bases and 5 bases respectively, leaving an intervening sequence of 10 bases. The germline V gene (reference sequence) yields LGHDT for CDR1 and YNNKEL for CDR2. There are a few counts of this clonotype. The clone's antigen remains unknown. No base qualities exist here, and no much larger clone lies one base off it. Specimen: whole blood, collected at baseline. The V gene is TRBV3-1 and the J gene is TRBJ2-5; the D region is possibly TRBD1 or TRBD2, each matching across 5 bases. This receptor was identified in an adult who was a healthcare worker with PCR-confirmed SARS-CoV-2 infection or an uninfected control (not recorded which). The bases read TGTGCCAGCAGCCAAGATCGAGGGGTGGAGACCCAGTACTTC. Its protein reads: CASSQDRGVETQYF.